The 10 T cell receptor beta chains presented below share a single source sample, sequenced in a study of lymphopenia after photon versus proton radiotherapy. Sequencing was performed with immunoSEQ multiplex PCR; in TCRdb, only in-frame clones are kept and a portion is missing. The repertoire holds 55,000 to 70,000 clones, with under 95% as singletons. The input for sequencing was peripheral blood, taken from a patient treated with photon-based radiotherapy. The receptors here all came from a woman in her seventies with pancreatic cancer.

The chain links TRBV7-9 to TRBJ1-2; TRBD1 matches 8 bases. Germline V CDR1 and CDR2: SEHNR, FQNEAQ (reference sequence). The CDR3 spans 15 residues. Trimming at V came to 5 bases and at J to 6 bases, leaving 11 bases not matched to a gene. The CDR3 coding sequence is TGTGCCAGCAGCCTGACAGGGGACTCGACTGATGGCTACACCTTC. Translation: CASSLTGDSTDGYTF.

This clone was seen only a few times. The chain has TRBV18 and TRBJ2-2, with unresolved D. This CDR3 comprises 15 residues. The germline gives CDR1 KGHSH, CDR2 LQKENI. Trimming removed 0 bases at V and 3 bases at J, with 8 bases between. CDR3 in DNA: TGTGCCAGCTCACCACCGAGTTGGGACACCGGGGAGCTGTTTTTT. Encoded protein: CASSPPSWDTGELFF.

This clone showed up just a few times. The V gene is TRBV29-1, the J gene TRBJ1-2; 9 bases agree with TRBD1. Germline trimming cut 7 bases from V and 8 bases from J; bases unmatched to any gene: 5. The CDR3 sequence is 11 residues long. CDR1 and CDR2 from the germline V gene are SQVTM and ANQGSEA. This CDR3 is CSDDRGSGYTF. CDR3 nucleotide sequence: TGCAGCGACGACAGGGGGAGCGGCTACACCTTC.

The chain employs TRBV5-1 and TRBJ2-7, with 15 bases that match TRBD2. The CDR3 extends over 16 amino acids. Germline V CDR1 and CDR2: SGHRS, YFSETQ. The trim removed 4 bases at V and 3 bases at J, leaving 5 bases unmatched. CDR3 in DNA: TGCGCCAGCAGCGAGGGGACTAGCGGGAGGATCTACGAGCAGTACTTC. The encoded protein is CASSEGTSGRIYEQYF.

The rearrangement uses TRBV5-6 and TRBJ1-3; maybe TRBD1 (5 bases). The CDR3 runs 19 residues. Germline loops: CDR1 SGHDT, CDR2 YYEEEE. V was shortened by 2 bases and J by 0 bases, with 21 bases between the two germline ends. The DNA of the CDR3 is TGTGCCAGCAGCTTCGGGGTCGTGGACACGGAATACTCTGGAAACACCATATATTTT. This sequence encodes CASSFGVVDTEYSGNTIYF.

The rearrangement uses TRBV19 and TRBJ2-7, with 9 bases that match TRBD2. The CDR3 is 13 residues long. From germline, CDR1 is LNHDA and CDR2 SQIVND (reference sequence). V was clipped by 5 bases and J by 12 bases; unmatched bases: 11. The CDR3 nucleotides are TGTGCCAGTAGTCTTTCTCTTAGCGGGAGCCCGTACTTC. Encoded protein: CASSLSLSGSPYF. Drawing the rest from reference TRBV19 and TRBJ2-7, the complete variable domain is DGGITQSPKYLFRKEGQNVTLSCEQNLNHDAMYWYRQDPGQGLRLIYYSQIVNDFQKGDIAEGYSVSREKKESFPLTVTSAQKNPTAFYLCASSLSLSGSPYFGPGTRLTVT.

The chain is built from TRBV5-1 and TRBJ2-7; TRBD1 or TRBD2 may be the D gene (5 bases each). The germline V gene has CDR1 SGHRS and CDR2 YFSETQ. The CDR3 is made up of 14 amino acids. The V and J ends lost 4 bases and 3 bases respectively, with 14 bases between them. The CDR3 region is CASSDTGTLYEQYF. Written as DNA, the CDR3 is TGCGCCAGCAGCGATACCGGGACGCTCTACGAGCAGTACTTC.

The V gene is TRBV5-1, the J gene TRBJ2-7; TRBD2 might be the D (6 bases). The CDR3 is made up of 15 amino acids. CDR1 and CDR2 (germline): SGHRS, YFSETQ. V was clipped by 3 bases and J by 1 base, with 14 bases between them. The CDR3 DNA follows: TGCGCCAGCAGCTCTACAGGTGGGGGGTCCTACGAGCAGTACTTC. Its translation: CASSSTGGGSYEQYF.

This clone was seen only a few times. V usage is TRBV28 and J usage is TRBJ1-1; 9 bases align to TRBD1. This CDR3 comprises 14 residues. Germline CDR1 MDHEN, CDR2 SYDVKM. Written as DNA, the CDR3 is TGTGCATCCGGGACAGGGCCAATGAACACTGAAGCTTTCTTT. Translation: CASGTGPMNTEAFF.

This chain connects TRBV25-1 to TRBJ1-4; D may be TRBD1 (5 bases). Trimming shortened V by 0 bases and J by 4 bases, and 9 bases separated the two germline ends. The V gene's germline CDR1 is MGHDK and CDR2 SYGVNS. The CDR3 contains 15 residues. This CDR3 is CASSEYWGVNEKLFF. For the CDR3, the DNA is TGTGCCAGCAGTGAATATTGGGGGGTTAATGAAAAACTGTTTTTT.